A selection of T cell receptor beta chains follows, all from one sample in a study of T cell responses to AZD1222 COVID-19 vaccine. Generated by immunoSEQ multiplex PCR, the TCRdb table keeps only in-frame clones and is missing some. The sample yields some 150,000 clones, roughly 84% seen once. Sequencing used peripheral blood, obtained 28 days after the second AZD1222 dose. These receptor sequences come from an adult who received the AZD1222 COVID-19 vaccine. The CDR3 runs from the conserved cysteine through the conserved F or W. Fields, in order: V gene, D gene, clone size, J gene, CDR3 DNA, CDR3 protein. The D gene is left open where the match is weak. Size values are once, few and many counts, or a class for expanded clones, and some rows have none.

TRBV27	.	.	TRBJ1-6	TGTGCCAGCAGTTTCGGGGTCAATTCACCCCTCCACTTT	CASSFGVNSPLHF
TRBV18	TRBD1	.	TRBJ2-7	TGTGCCAGCTCAGACGGGACAGGGGTTTCCTACGAGCAGTACTTC	CASSDGTGVSYEQYF
TRBV28	TRBD1	.	TRBJ2-5	TGTGCCAGCTCGACAGGGGGGCAAGAGACCCAGTACTTC	CASSTGGQETQYF
TRBV5-4	.	.	TRBJ1-1	TGTGCTACGTCCGGCCCACACACATCCGGGACTGAAGCTTTCTTT	CATSGPHTSGTEAFF
TRBV5-6	TRBD1	.	TRBJ1-5	TGTGCCAGCAGCTTGGGGGACAGGGGTAATCAGCCCCAGCATTTT	CASSLGDRGNQPQHF
TRBV27	.	.	TRBJ1-2	TGTGCCAGCAGCCCTGGGGGGGCGAACTATGGCTACACCTTC	CASSPGGANYGYTF
TRBV27	.	.	TRBJ2-2	TGTGCCAGCAGTTTATCCCATACAGGGAGGGCCGGGGAGCTGTTTTTT	CASSLSHTGRAGELFF
TRBV11-2	.	few	TRBJ1-1	TGTGCCAGCAGCCTCCCAAATTTGGCTGAAGCTTTCTTT	CASSLPNLAEAFF
TRBV27	.	few	TRBJ1-4	TGTGCCAGCAGTCTCCTCGGGACCGATGAAAAACTGTTTTTT	CASSLLGTDEKLFF
TRBV21-1	.	.	TRBJ1-1	TGTGCCAGCAGGGACCAGGGCACTGAAGCTTTCTTT	CASRDQGTEAFF
TRBV2	.	.	TRBJ2-5	TGTGCCAGCCGCGGGACCTGGGAGACCCAGTACTTC	CASRGTWETQYF
TRBV19	.	.	TRBJ1-3	TGTGCCAGTAGTATGATACTGAATGATGGTGGAAACACCATATATTTT	CASSMILNDGGNTIYF
TRBV7-9	.	once	TRBJ2-2	TGTGCCAGCAGCCGCGGGACAGTGAACACCGGGGAGCTGTTTTTT	CASSRGTVNTGELFF
TRBV5-1	.	.	TRBJ1-1	TGCGCCAGCAGCTTGGACGGCGGGAACACTGAAGCTTTCTTT	CASSLDGGNTEAFF
TRBV10-3	.	.	TRBJ2-6	TGTGCCATCAGTGAATGGGGCAGGGGCCTCACAGTCTCTGGGGCCAACGTCCTGACTTTC	CAISEWGRGLTVSGANVLTF
TRBV11-2	.	few	TRBJ1-3	TGTGCCAGCAGCCCTGGGTCGGGTTCCTCTGGAAACACCATATATTTT	CASSPGSGSSGNTIYF
TRBV5-1	.	once	TRBJ1-4	TGCGCCAGCAGCTTCGGGAGTAGTGATGAAAAACTGTTTTTT	CASSFGSSDEKLFF
TRBV18	TRBD1	.	TRBJ1-5	TGTGCCAGCTCACCAGGACAGGGTAATAGTCAGCCCCAGCATTTT	CASSPGQGNSQPQHF
TRBV4-1	TRBD2	.	TRBJ2-1	TGCGCCAGCAGCCAAGGGGGGACTAGAGTATTTGAGCAGTTCTTC	CASSQGGTRVFEQFF
TRBV10-3	.	.	TRBJ1-1	TGTGCCATCAGTGCCCCGGGGGTGAACACTGAAGCTTTCTTT	CAISAPGVNTEAFF
TRBV20-1	.	.	TRBJ1-2	TGCAGTGCCGACAGTAACTATGGCTACACCTTC	CSADSNYGYTF
TRBV6-5	TRBD1	.	TRBJ1-5	TGTGCCAGCAGTCCTCGGGACAGCCTCGATCAGCCCCAGCATTTT	CASSPRDSLDQPQHF
TRBV6-5	.	once	TRBJ2-7	TGTGCCAGCAGTTACTCCGGGACGCCGACCTACGAGCAGTACTTC	CASSYSGTPTYEQYF
TRBV5-4	TRBD1	.	TRBJ1-1	TGTGCCAGCAGCGTATCAGGGGGCACTGAAGCTTTCTTT	CASSVSGGTEAFF
TRBV7-2	.	.	TRBJ2-1	TGTGCCAGCAGCTTAGTACTAGGCTCGGGCAATGAGCAGTTCTTC	CASSLVLGSGNEQFF
TRBV3-1/TRBV3-2	.	.	TRBJ1-1	TGTGCCAGCAGCCGACTCGGACAGACCTACACTGAAGCTTTCTTT	CASSRLGQTYTEAFF
TRBV30	.	.	TRBJ1-1	TGTGCCTGGAGTACCCCGGGACTGGGGAACACTGAAGCTTTCTTT	CAWSTPGLGNTEAFF
TRBV19	.	once	TRBJ2-4	TGTGCCAGTAGCTTTCAGGGGACCTCCGGGCCCAAAAACATTCAGTACTTC	CASSFQGTSGPKNIQYF
TRBV20-1	.	.	TRBJ1-3	TGCAGTGCTAGTGTGGGGGGCGCGAAAGGTGGAAACACCATATATTTT	CSASVGGAKGGNTIYF
TRBV5-1	.	.	TRBJ2-7	TGCGCCAGCAGCTTGGGGTCTAGCCAATCCTACGAGCAGTACTTC	CASSLGSSQSYEQYF
TRBV2	TRBD2	.	TRBJ2-5	TGTGCCAGCAGTAGACTAGCGGGAGTAGAGACCCAGTACTTC	CASSRLAGVETQYF
TRBV29-1	.	.	TRBJ2-2	TGCAGCGGTTTGGAGGTTAACACCGGGGAGCTGTTTTTT	CSGLEVNTGELFF
TRBV7-8	.	.	TRBJ1-2	TGTGCCAGCAGCTTAGAGGGAAACCCTCGTTCTGGCTACACCTTC	CASSLEGNPRSGYTF
TRBV4-1	TRBD2	.	TRBJ2-7	TGCGCCAGCAGCCAAGTTGAGACGGGAGGGGGATACGAGCAGTACTTC	CASSQVETGGGYEQYF
TRBV2	TRBD2	.	TRBJ2-3	TGTGCCAGCGTTCTTTTTGCGGGGGTCACAGATACGCAGTATTTT	CASVLFAGVTDTQYF
TRBV3-1/TRBV3-2	.	.	TRBJ1-2	TGTGCCAGCAGCCCTACGACAGTAAACTATGGCTACACCTTC	CASSPTTVNYGYTF
TRBV28	TRBD2	.	TRBJ2-3	TGTGCCAGCAGTTTATGGGGCCGGGGCGGGGGAGCAGATACGCAGTATTTT	CASSLWGRGGGADTQYF